This record concerns one T cell receptor beta chain sequence. These data belong to a study of blood T cell repertoires in COVID-19. About the research overall: The study drew acute and convalescent COVID-19 samples from the United States, Italy and Spain. PBMCs, B-cell-depleted T cells, or T cells were the source of the cDNA or gDNA that made up the material.

As originally analysed: How many nucleated cells were present was estimated from reference gene primer amplification. The repertoire was sequenced with immunoSEQ multiplex PCR; TCRdb's copy has only in-frame clones and lacks some. The V and J calls and clone size were taken over from that table, and D and trimming were inferred from the DNA. The sample gives tens of thousands of clones, around nine tenths of which show up once; approximately 8.1% is in the top ten. The CDR3 has 15 amino acids. The trim removed 10 bases at V and 7 bases at J, leaving 12 bases unmatched. Germline V lookup: CDR1 MDHEN, CDR2 SYDVKM.

This sequence originates from a woman aged 70-85 years with acute or convalescent COVID-19. This chain joins TRBV28 and TRBJ1-6; 8 nucleotides agree with TRBD1. The sequenced material came from peripheral blood. This CDR3 reads CATKTTGTGNSPLHF. As DNA, the CDR3 is TGTGCCACCAAAACTACCGGGACAGGAAATTCACCCCTCCACTTT.